This TCR beta chain was identified during a study of siplizumab effects on memory and regulatory T cells. Only in-frame clones appear in the TCRdb table, and some are missing; sequencing was by immunoSEQ multiplex PCR. The table shows 26,000 or so clones, with around 84% occurring only once. Losses at the gene ends were 2 bases for V and 8 bases for J; bases not matched to a gene: 8. CDR1 LGHNA and CDR2 YSLEER come from the germline V gene. The length of the CDR3 is 15 residues. The sequenced sample was memory CD4+ T cells sorted from blood. The chain uses TRBV4-3 and TRBJ1-4; TRBD1 aligns across 7 bases. The origin of this receptor is a human donor in good health. For the CDR3, the DNA is TGCGCCAGCAGCCAACAGCCGGGACAGCGCGAAAAACTGTTTTTT. As protein: CASSQQPGQREKLFF.